The rows below give T cell receptor beta chains drawn from one sample of a study of shared clonotypes between healthy human individuals. Measured with immunoSEQ multiplex PCR; TCRdb has only the in-frame clones, and not every one. The data hold around 1,000,000 clones, with 70% to 85% observed a single time. Sequenced input: memory CD4+ T cells from PBMCs. These receptors were obtained from a man aged 18-30 years in good health. Some clones in this sample may be carry-over from other donors' samples. Each CDR3 is given with its conserved first and last residue. The D gene is left open where the match is weak. Expanded clones are given a class, and other clones once, few, many or no size at all.

abundance	v_gene	j_gene	d_gene	CDR3nt	CDR3aa
once	TRBV2	TRBJ2-7	TRBD1	TGTGCCAGCATGGGACAGGGGGGGGACGAGCAGTACTTC	CASMGQGGDEQYF
-	TRBV28	TRBJ2-7	-	TGTGCCAGCAGGGGGGGAGGAAGGTACGAGCAGTACTTC	CASRGGGRYEQYF
few	TRBV7-6	TRBJ2-5	-	TGTGCCAGCAGCTACAAAGCCCAGCGCCTCCAAGAGACCCAGTACTTC	CASSYKAQRLQETQYF
-	TRBV21-1	TRBJ1-1	-	TGTGCCAGCAGCGAAGCTTTCTTT	CASSEAFF
once	TRBV5-4	TRBJ2-5	-	TGTGCCAGCAGCCCGGACGGCGTAGAGACCCAGTACTTC	CASSPDGVETQYF
-	TRBV4-2	TRBJ1-5	-	TGTGCCAGCAGCCAAGATTGGCCTAATCAGCCCCAGCATTTT	CASSQDWPNQPQHF
-	TRBV7-3	TRBJ2-4	-	TGTGCCAGCAGCCCATTTCTCCTCCCTCCCTCAAACATTCAGTACTTC	CASSPFLLPPSNIQYF
-	TRBV4-3	TRBJ2-2	TRBD2	TGCGCCAGCAGGACCTCTTCGGGAGGGGCCGGGGAGCTGTTTTTT	CASRTSSGGAGELFF
once	TRBV6-4	TRBJ1-1	-	TGTGCCAGCAGCATCATGCCGTCAGGTGTCCAGTTCGAAGCTTTCTTT	CASSIMPSGVQFEAFF
-	TRBV19	TRBJ1-2	-	TGTGCCAGTAGTCAGGGGTCGGATGGCTACACCTTC	CASSQGSDGYTF
-	TRBV7-3	TRBJ2-1	TRBD2	TGTGCCAGCAGCCCTAGCGGGGATGAGCAGTTCTTC	CASSPSGDEQFF
-	TRBV7-7	TRBJ2-5	-	TGTGCCAGCAGCCGGGGACGTACCCAAGAGACCCAGTACTTC	CASSRGRTQETQYF
-	TRBV27	TRBJ2-1	TRBD2	TGTGCCAGCAGTTTAAGGTTTGACTTCGGACTAGCGGTTATCACTGAGCAGTTCTTC	CASSLRFDFGLAVITEQFF
-	TRBV6-8	TRBJ2-2	TRBD2	TGTGCCAGCACCCATGTCGACCCGGGGGGGTCGGGAACCGGGGAGCTGTTTTTT	CASTHVDPGGSGTGELFF
-	TRBV19	TRBJ2-6	-	TGTGCCAGTAGTATCGGAGGCTCTGGGGCCAACGTCCTGACTTTC	CASSIGGSGANVLTF
-	TRBV27	TRBJ2-7	-	TGTGCCAGCAGTCCCAGCCGTTTCTCCTACGAGCAGTACTTC	CASSPSRFSYEQYF
few	TRBV28	TRBJ1-5	-	TGTGCCAGCAGTTCGGCCTCGGGATGGCAGGGTCAGCCCCAGCATTTT	CASSSASGWQGQPQHF
-	TRBV5-1	TRBJ2-7	-	TGCGCCAGCAGCTTGGGTGGCTACGAGCAGTACTTC	CASSLGGYEQYF
-	TRBV2	TRBJ1-4	-	TGTGCCAGCTGGGGGGGGGCCTCTAATGAAAAACTGTTTTTT	CASWGGASNEKLFF
once	TRBV9	TRBJ2-7	TRBD2	TGTGCCAGCAGCGTAGATGATAGCGGGGTCCCAGAGCAGTACTTC	CASSVDDSGVPEQYF
-	TRBV11-2	TRBJ2-5	TRBD2	TGTGCCAGCAGCTTCGGACTAGGAGGGGAGCAGTACTTC	CASSFGLGGEQYF
-	TRBV9	TRBJ2-5	-	TGTGCCAGCAGCGACGGGGCGGGGGCGCGAGTGGAGACCCAGTACTTC	CASSDGAGARVETQYF
few	TRBV30	TRBJ2-5	-	TGTGCCTGGAGTCCCCCCCCTAGCATCCAGACCCAGTACTTC	CAWSPPPSIQTQYF
-	TRBV15	TRBJ2-1	TRBD2	TGTGCCACCAGCAGAGACCCCATAGCGGGAGGGGGCAATGAGCAGTTCTTC	CATSRDPIAGGGNEQFF
-	TRBV19	TRBJ1-3	-	TGTGCCAGTGGGAGCTTGGCCGCGGACACCATATATTTT	CASGSLAADTIYF
-	TRBV7-9	TRBJ2-5	-	TGTGCCAGCAGCTTCGGAAACCAAGAGACCCAGTACTTC	CASSFGNQETQYF
-	TRBV19	TRBJ1-1	-	TGTGCCAGTAGTATCCCCCCGACCGCTGAAGCTTTCTTT	CASSIPPTAEAFF
-	TRBV7-9	TRBJ2-1	TRBD1	TGTGCCAGCAGCTTAAGGGGGCAAGATGAGCAGTTCTTC	CASSLRGQDEQFF
-	TRBV28	TRBJ2-1	TRBD2	TGTGCCAGCAGAGTGTTTCTAGCGGGAGGAAATAATGAGCAGTTCTTC	CASRVFLAGGNNEQFF
few	TRBV30	TRBJ2-5	TRBD1	TGTGCCTGGAGTGTCCCTGCGCCGGACAGGGGAGCTTTGGGAGAGACCCAGTACTTC	CAWSVPAPDRGALGETQYF
-	TRBV28	TRBJ1-5	TRBD1	TGTGCCAGCAGTTACGGACAGGGGGCGTTCAATCAGCCCCAGCATTTT	CASSYGQGAFNQPQHF
-	TRBV4-1	TRBJ1-3	TRBD1	TGCGCCAGCAGCGAAGGGCAGGGGGGATGGAACACCATATATTTT	CASSEGQGGWNTIYF
-	TRBV6-1	TRBJ1-5	TRBD1	TGTGCCAGCAGGATACAGGGGGCGAGGGATCAGCCCCAGCATTTT	CASRIQGARDQPQHF
-	TRBV9	TRBJ2-5	-	TGTGCCAGCAGCCCGAGGGGGGGGGATGCCCAAGAGACCCAGTACTTC	CASSPRGGDAQETQYF
-	TRBV5-6	TRBJ1-2	-	TGTGCCAGCAGCCCCCGGGGGGGCAATGGCTACACCTTC	CASSPRGGNGYTF
-	TRBV6-4	TRBJ2-2	TRBD1	TGTGCCAGCAGTGCTGGGACAGGGGGCGTCGGGGAGCTGTTTTTT	CASSAGTGGVGELFF
once	TRBV28	TRBJ1-1	-	TGTGCCAGCAGTTTCCGTGGGAATTTGGTTACTGAAGCTTTCTTT	CASSFRGNLVTEAFF
-	TRBV19	TRBJ2-3	-	TGTGCCAGTATTAAACCAACAGATACGCAGTATTTT	CASIKPTDTQYF
-	TRBV5-1	TRBJ2-7	-	TGCGCCAGCAGCGTCGCCCCAGGGGCCGACGAGCAGTACTTC	CASSVAPGADEQYF
-	TRBV7-9	TRBJ2-7	-	TGTGCCAGCAGCGGGAGCTCCTACGAGCAGTACTTC	CASSGSSYEQYF